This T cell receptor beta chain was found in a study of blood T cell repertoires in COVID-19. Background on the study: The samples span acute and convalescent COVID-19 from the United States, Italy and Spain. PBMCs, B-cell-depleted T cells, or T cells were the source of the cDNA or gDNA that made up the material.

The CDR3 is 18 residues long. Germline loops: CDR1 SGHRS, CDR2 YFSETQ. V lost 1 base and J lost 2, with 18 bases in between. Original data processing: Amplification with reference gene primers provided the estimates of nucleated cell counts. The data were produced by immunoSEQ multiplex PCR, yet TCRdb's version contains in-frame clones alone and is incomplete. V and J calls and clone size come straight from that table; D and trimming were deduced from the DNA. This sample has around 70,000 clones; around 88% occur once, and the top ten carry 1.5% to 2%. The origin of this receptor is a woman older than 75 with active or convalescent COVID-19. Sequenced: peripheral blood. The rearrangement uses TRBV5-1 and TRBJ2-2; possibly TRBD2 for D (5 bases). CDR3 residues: CASSLSDSRRGNTGELFF. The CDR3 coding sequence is TGCGCCAGCAGCTTGTCGGACTCTCGACGTGGTAACACCGGGGAGCTGTTTTTT.